The source of this TCR beta chain is a study of graft-versus-host responses after intestinal transplantation. At the level of the study: Recipients had multivisceral, liver-intestinal, or isolated intestinal transplants. Among the recipients, all got anti-thymocyte globulin induction and then tacrolimus and steroids for around 3 years. Study-wide findings and caveats: Some GvH clones were seen earlier in gut or blood, suggesting intestinal origin.

Points on this clone: The antigen remains undetermined.

Some clones are missing from TCRdb's copy, which holds only in-frame ones; the method was immunoSEQ multiplex PCR. The sample shows around 96,000 clones, approximately 90% of them seen only once. The sequences come from unstimulated CD4+ T cells sorted from spleen or lymph node cells, collected before intestinal transplant. The TCR sequence derives from a human donor who received an intestinal transplant.

This CDR3 is CASSRGGVGTGELFF. The CDR3 DNA follows: TGTGCCAGCAGTCGGGGGGGGGTAGGCACCGGGGAGCTGTTTTTT. The chain has TRBV27 and TRBJ2-2; 8 nucleotides agree with TRBD2. Germline V CDR1 and CDR2: MNHEY, SMNVEV (reference sequence). CDR3 size: 15 residues. Trimming removed 5 bases from V and 4 bases from J; junction bases left unmatched: 6.